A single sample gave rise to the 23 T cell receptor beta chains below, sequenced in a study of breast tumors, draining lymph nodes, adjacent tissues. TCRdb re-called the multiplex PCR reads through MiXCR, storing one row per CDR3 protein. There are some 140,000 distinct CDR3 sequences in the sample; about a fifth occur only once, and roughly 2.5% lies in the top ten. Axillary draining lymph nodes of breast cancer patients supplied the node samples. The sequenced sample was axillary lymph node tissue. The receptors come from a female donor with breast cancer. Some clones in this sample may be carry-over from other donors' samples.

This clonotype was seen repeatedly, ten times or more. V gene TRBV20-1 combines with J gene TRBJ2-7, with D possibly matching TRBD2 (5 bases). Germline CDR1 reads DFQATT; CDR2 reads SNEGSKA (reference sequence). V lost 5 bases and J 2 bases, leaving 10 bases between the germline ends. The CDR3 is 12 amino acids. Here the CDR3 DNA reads TGCAGTGCTGAGGGTACTGCCTACGAGCAGTACTTC. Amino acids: CSAEGTAYEQYF.

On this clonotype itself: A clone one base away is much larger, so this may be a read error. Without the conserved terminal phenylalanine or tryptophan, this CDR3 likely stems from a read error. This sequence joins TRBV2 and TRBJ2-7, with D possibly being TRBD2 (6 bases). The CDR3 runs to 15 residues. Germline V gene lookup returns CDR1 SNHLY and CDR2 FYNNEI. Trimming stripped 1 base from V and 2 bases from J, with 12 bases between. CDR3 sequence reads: CASSEEPGGPYEQYL. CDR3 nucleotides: TGTGCCAGCAGTGAAGAGCCCGGAGGGCCCTACGAGCAGTACCTC.

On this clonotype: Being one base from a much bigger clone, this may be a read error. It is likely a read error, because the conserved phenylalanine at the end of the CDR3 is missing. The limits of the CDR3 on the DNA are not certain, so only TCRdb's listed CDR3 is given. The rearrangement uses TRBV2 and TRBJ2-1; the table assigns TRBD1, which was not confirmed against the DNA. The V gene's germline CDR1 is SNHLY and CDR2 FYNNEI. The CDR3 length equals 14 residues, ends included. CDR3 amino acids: CASSYLPGNSGGFL.

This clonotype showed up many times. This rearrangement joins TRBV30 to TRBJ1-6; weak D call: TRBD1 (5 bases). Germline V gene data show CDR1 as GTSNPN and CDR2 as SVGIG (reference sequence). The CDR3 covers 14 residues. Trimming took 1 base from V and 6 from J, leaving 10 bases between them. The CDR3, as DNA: TGTGCCTGGAGTGGGGGCTCTCGTAATTCACCCCTCCACTTT. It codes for CAWSGGSRNSPLHF.

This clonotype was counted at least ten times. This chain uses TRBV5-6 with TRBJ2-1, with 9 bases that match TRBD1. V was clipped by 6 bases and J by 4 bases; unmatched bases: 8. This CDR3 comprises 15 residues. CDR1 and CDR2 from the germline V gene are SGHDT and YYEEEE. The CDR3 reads CASTQTGGAYNEQFF. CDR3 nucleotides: TGTGCCAGCACACAAACAGGGGGCGCGTACAATGAGCAGTTCTTC.

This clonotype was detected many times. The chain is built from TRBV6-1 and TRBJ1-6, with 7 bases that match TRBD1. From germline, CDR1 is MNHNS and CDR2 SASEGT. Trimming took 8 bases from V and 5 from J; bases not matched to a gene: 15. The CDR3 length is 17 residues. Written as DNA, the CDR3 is TGTGCCAGCTCATTACCGGGATCCGGGACAGATAATTCACCCCTCCACTTT. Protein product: CASSLPGSGTDNSPLHF.

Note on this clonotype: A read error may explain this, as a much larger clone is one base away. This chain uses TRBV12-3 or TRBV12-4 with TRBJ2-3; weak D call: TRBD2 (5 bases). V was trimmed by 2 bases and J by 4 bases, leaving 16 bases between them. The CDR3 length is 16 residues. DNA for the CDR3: TGTGCCAGCAGTTTAATGGCTAGCCTTTTTGCAGATACGCAGTATTTT. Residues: CASSLMASLFADTQYF.

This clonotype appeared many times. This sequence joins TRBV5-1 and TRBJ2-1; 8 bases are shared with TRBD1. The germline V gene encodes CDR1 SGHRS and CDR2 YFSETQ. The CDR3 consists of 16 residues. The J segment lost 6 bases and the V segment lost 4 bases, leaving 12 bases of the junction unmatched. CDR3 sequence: CASSTRTGMRVNEQFF. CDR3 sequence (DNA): TGCGCCAGCAGCACTCGGACAGGGATGCGGGTCAATGAGCAGTTCTTC.

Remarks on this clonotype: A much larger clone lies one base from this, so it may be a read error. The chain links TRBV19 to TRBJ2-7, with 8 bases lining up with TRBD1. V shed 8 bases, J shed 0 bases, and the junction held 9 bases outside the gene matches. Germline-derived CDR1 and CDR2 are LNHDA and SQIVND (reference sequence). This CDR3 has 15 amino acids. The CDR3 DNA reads TGTGCCAGTGGTGGATTTACAGGGGGCTCCTACGAGCAGTACTTC. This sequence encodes CASGGFTGGSYEQYF.

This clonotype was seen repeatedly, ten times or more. This chain's CDR3 is CATTGWTTDTQYF. CDR3 sequence (DNA): TGTGCCACGACAGGCTGGACGACAGATACGCAGTATTTT. V usage is TRBV25-1 and J usage is TRBJ2-3; D may be TRBD1 (6 bases). Deletions cut 10 bases from V and 3 bases from J, with 14 bases between. CDR3 length: 13 amino acids. CDR1 MGHDK and CDR2 SYGVNS come from the germline V gene.

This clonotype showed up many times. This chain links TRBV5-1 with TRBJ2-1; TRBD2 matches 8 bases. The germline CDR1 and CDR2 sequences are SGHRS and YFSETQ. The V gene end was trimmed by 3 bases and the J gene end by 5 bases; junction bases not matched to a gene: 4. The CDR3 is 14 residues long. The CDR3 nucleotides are TGCGCCAGCAGCTGGGGACTAGAGAACAATGAGCAGTTCTTC. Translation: CASSWGLENNEQFF. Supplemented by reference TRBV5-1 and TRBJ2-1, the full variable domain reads KAGVTQTPRYLIKTRGQQVTLSCSPISGHRSVSWYQQTPGQGLQFLFEYFSETQRNKGNFPGRFSGRQFSNSRSEMNVSTLELGDSALYLCASSWGLENNEQFFGPGTRLTVL.

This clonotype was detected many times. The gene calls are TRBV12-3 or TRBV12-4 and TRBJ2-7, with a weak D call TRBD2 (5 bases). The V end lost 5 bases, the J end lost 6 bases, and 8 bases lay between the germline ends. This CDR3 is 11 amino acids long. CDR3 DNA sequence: TGTGCCAGCAGTAAAAGCGGCGAGCAGTACTTC. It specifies CASSKSGEQYF.

Written as DNA, the CDR3 is TGCAGTGCTAGAGATTATGGTCGGGAGTCTACAGTGGGCTATGAGCAGTACTTC. It yields the protein CSARDYGRESTVGYEQYF. This chain links TRBV20-1 with TRBJ2-7; weak D call: TRBD2 (6 bases). Germline V gives CDR1 DFQATT, CDR2 SNEGSKA (reference sequence). Deletions cut 0 bases from V and 7 bases from J, with 28 bases between. This CDR3 spans 18 amino acids.

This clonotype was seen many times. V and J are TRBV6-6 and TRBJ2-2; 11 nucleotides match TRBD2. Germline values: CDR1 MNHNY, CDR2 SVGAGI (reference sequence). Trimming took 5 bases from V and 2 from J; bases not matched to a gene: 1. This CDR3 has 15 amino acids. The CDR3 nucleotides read TGTGCCAGCAGTCTAGCGGGAGGAAACACCGGGGAGCTGTTTTTT. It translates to CASSLAGGNTGELFF.

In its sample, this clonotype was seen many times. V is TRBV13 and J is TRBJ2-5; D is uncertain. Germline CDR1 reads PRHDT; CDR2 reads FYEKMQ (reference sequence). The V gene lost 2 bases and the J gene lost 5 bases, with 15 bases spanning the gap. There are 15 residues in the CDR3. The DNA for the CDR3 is TGTGCCAGCAGCTTAAGGTCTCCAGCTAGGGAGACCCAGTACTTC. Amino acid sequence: CASSLRSPARETQYF.

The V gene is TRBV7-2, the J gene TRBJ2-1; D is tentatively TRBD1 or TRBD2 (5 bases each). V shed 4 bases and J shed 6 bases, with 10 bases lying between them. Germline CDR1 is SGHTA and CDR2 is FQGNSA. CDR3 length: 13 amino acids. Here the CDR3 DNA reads TGTGCCAGCAGCTCCGGGACCCCCAATGAGCAGTTCTTC. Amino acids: CASSSGTPNEQFF.

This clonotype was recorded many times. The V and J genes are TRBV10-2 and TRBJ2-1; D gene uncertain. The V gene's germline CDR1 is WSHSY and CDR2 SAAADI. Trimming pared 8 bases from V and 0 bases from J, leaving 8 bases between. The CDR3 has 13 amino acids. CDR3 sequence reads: CASQSSSYNEQFF. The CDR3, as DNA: TGCGCCAGCCAATCAAGCTCCTACAATGAGCAGTTCTTC.

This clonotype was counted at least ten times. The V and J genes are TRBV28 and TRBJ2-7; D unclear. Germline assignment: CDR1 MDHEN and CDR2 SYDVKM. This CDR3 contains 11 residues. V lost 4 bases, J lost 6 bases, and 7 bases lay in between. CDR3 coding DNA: TGTGCCAGCAGTTCCCAAATCGAGCAGTACTTC. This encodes CASSSQIEQYF.

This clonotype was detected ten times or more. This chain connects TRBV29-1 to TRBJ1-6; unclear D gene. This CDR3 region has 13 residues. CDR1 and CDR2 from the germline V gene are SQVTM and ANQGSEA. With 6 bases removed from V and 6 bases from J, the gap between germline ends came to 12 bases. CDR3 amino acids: CSVGIGSNSPLHF. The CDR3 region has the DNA TGCAGCGTCGGTATTGGCAGTAATTCACCCCTCCACTTT.

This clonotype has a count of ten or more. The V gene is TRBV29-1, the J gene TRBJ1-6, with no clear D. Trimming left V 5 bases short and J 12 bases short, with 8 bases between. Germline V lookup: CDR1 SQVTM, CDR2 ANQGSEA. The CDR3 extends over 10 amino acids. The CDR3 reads CSVSPGPLHF. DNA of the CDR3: TGCAGCGTTTCCCCAGGACCCCTCCACTTT. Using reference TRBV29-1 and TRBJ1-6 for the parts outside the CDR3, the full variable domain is SAVISQKPSRDICQRGTSLTIQCQVDSQVTMMFWYRQQPGQSLTLIATANQGSEATYESGFVIDKFPISRPNLTFSTLTVSNMSPEDSSIYLCSVSPGPLHFGNGTRLTVT.

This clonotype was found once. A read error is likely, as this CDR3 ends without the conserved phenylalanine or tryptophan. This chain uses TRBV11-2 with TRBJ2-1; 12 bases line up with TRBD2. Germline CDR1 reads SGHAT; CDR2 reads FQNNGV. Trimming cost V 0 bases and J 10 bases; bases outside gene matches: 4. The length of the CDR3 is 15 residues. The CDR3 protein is CASSLDGLAGGEQFL. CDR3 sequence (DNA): TGTGCCAGCAGCTTAGATGGCCTAGCGGGGGGGGAGCAGTTCCTC.

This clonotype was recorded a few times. The CDR3 here is CASSLGTSGRLNEQFF. The CDR3 nucleotides read TGTGCCAGCAGCTTAGGGACTAGCGGGAGGCTCAATGAGCAGTTCTTC. The chain has TRBV11-3 and TRBJ2-1, with 14 nucleotides matching TRBD2. The CDR3 has 16 amino acids. V trimming: 1 base; J trimming: 6 bases; junction bases outside the gene matches: 2. Germline V gives CDR1 SGHNT, CDR2 YENEEA.

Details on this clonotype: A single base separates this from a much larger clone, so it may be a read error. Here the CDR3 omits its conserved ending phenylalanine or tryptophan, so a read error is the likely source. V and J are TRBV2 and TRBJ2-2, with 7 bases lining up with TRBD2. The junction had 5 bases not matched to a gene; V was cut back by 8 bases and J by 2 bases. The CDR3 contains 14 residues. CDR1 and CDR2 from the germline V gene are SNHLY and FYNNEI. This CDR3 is CASGKAGNTGELFV. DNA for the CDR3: TGTGCCAGCGGTAAAGCGGGAAACACCGGGGAGCTGTTTGTT.